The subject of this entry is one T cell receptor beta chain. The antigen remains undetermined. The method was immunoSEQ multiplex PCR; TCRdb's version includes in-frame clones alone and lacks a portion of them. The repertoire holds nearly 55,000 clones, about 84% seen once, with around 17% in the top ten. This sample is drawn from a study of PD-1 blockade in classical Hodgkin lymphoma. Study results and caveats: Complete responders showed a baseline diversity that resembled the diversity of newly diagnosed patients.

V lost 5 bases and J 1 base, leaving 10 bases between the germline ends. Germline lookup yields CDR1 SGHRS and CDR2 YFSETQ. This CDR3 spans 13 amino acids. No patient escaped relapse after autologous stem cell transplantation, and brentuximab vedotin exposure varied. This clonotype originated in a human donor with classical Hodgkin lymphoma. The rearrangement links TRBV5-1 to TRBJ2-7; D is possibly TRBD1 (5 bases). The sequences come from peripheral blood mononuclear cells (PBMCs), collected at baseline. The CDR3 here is CASRGLDSYEQYF. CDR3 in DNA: TGCGCCAGCAGGGGGCTGGATTCCTACGAGCAGTACTTC.